These T cell receptor beta chains were read from a single sample in a study of CD8+ T cells in alopecia areata. Data came from immunoSEQ multiplex PCR; TCRdb stores just in-frame clones and leaves some out. The repertoire holds hundreds of thousands of clones, with 67% as singletons. Source: CD4+ T cells sorted from blood, taken at week 0. These receptors all come from a human donor with alopecia areata. Both conserved end residues are part of each CDR3. A D gene is named only where the DNA matches it firmly. Some rows mark clone size as missing; the rest say once, few, many or name a class of expanded clone.

d_call,j_call,v_call,cdr3_length,clone_size,cdr3_aa,cdr3_nt
TRBD1,TRBJ1-1,TRBV29-1,14,NA,CSADRVGMNTEAFF,TGCAGCGCTGACAGGGTAGGGATGAACACTGAAGCTTTCTTT
NA,TRBJ2-1,TRBV4-2,17,once,CASSQVQGLGSYNEQFF,TGTGCCAGCAGCCAAGTGCAGGGGTTGGGCTCCTACAATGAGCAGTTCTTC
TRBD2,TRBJ2-3,TRBV30,15,NA,CAWSLLAGVLDTQYF,TGTGCCTGGAGTTTACTAGCGGGGGTTTTAGATACGCAGTATTTT
NA,TRBJ1-5,TRBV7-2,12,NA,CASSLANQPQHF,TGTGCCAGCAGCTTAGCAAATCAGCCCCAGCATTTT
NA,TRBJ2-5,TRBV20-1,10,NA,CSAARETQYF,TGCAGTGCCGCAAGGGAGACCCAGTACTTC
NA,TRBJ2-5,TRBV4-2,16,NA,CASSQAQTRGQETQYF,TGTGCCAGCAGCCAAGCTCAGACTAGGGGCCAAGAGACCCAGTACTTC
TRBD1,TRBJ2-7,TRBV29-1,12,NA,CSVRRQGREQYF,TGCAGCGTCAGACGACAGGGCCGAGAGCAGTACTTC
TRBD1,TRBJ1-5,TRBV6-6,15,few,CASSTRTGEGQPQHF,TGTGCCAGCAGTACGCGGACAGGGGAGGGCCAGCCCCAGCATTTT
NA,TRBJ2-5,TRBV13,18,few,CASSSARLELRAKATQYF,TGTGCCAGCAGCTCCGCGCGACTAGAATTGAGGGCAAAAGCGACCCAGTACTTC
NA,TRBJ2-7,TRBV30,13,NA,CAWSGKGNYEQYF,TGTGCCTGGAGTGGGAAGGGGAACTACGAGCAGTACTTC
NA,TRBJ2-7,TRBV7-9,14,NA,CASSFSGIMHEQYF,TGTGCCAGCAGCTTTTCGGGGATCATGCACGAGCAGTACTTC
TRBD2,TRBJ2-1,TRBV30,13,NA,CAWNSGGPGEQFF,TGTGCCTGGAACTCGGGGGGGCCTGGAGAGCAGTTCTTC
TRBD1,TRBJ2-5,TRBV5-1,13,NA,CASSPGTVETQYF,TGCGCCAGCAGCCCCGGGACAGTAGAGACCCAGTACTTC
NA,TRBJ1-2,TRBV4-2,14,NA,CASSQDIGKYGYTF,TGTGCCAGCAGCCAAGATATCGGAAAATATGGCTACACCTTC
NA,TRBJ2-7,TRBV2,11,NA,CASSTTYEQYF,TGTGCCAGCAGTACCACCTACGAGCAGTACTTC
TRBD2,TRBJ2-2,TRBV29-1,14,NA,CSALGLAGAGELFF,TGCAGCGCCTTGGGGCTAGCGGGGGCCGGGGAGCTGTTTTTT
TRBD1,TRBJ2-1,TRBV28,14,NA,CASAPPGGQNEQFF,TGTGCCAGCGCCCCTCCAGGGGGCCAGAATGAGCAGTTCTTC
NA,TRBJ1-2,TRBV30,12,few,CAWSVRQNGYTF,TGTGCCTGGAGTGTTCGGCAGAATGGCTACACCTTC
NA,TRBJ2-7,TRBV5-5,16,NA,CASSFSRDGFSYEQYF,TGTGCCAGCAGCTTTTCCCGGGACGGGTTCTCCTACGAGCAGTACTTC
NA,TRBJ2-5,TRBV29-1,14,NA,CSARGGSVRTTQYF,TGCAGCGCCCGAGGTGGCAGTGTTCGGACGACCCAGTACTTC
NA,TRBJ1-6,TRBV7-2,16,NA,CASNLSIGQSNSPLHF,TGTGCCAGCAATCTGAGCATAGGGCAGTCGAATTCACCCCTCCACTTT
NA,TRBJ1-1,TRBV6-6,13,NA,CASSWGGLTEAFF,TGTGCCAGCAGTTGGGGGGGGCTAACTGAAGCTTTCTTT
NA,TRBJ2-3,TRBV29-1,15,few,CSVEDRADSTDTQYF,TGCAGCGTTGAAGATCGGGCAGATAGCACAGATACGCAGTATTTT
NA,TRBJ1-1,TRBV29-1,12,NA,CSVDTPNTEAFF,TGCAGCGTTGACACACCGAACACTGAAGCTTTCTTT
TRBD2,TRBJ2-3,TRBV5-1,15,NA,CASSLRLAGTDTQYF,TGCGCCAGCAGCTTGAGGCTAGCGGGCACAGATACGCAGTATTTT
TRBD1,TRBJ1-1,TRBV29-1,13,NA,CSVNRGLNTEAFF,TGCAGCGTGAACAGGGGATTGAACACTGAAGCTTTCTTT
NA,TRBJ1-1,TRBV7-9,14,NA,CASTSEAENTEAFF,TGTGCCAGCACATCAGAGGCGGAGAACACTGAAGCTTTCTTT
NA,TRBJ1-1,TRBV12-5,17,NA,CASGLFRAASSLTEAFF,TGTGCTAGTGGTTTGTTTAGGGCAGCCTCGAGTCTCACTGAAGCTTTCTTT
NA,TRBJ1-1,TRBV7-3,14,NA,CASSSSPGDTEAFF,TGTGCCAGCAGCTCATCACCAGGGGACACTGAAGCTTTCTTT
NA,TRBJ2-3,TRBV30,14,NA,CAWRHLTRADTQYF,TGTGCCTGGAGGCATCTTACCAGGGCAGATACGCAGTATTTT
NA,TRBJ2-5,TRBV29-1,13,NA,CSVEERRKETQYF,TGCAGCGTTGAAGAGCGGAGAAAAGAGACCCAGTACTTC
NA,TRBJ1-1,TRBV23-1,16,NA,CASSQVTTDMNTEAFF,TGCGCCAGCAGTCAAGTTACGACGGATATGAACACTGAAGCTTTCTTT
TRBD2,TRBJ2-1,TRBV27,18,NA,CASTPVVRGGSSYNEQFF,TGTGCCAGCACCCCCGTAGTCCGGGGGGGGAGCTCCTACAATGAGCAGTTCTTC
NA,TRBJ2-7,TRBV10-3,12,NA,CAISESRGAYDF,TGTGCCATCAGTGAGTCGAGGGGCGCATACGACTTC
TRBD1,TRBJ1-4,TRBV25-1,14,NA,CASSTATGVEKLFF,TGTGCCAGCAGCACCGCGACAGGGGTTGAAAAACTGTTTTTT
TRBD1,TRBJ2-7,TRBV5-1,14,few,CASSLGDSSYEQYF,TGCGCCAGCAGCTTGGGGGACAGCAGCTACGAGCAGTACTTC
NA,TRBJ1-6,TRBV5-1,13,NA,CASSWGTNSPLHF,TGCGCCAGCAGCTGGGGGACTAATTCACCCCTCCACTTT
NA,TRBJ2-6,TRBV30,13,NA,CAWRQSGANVLTF,TGTGCCTGGAGACAGTCTGGGGCCAACGTCCTGACTTTC
NA,TRBJ1-1,TRBV18,13,NA,CASSPPSNTEAFF,TGTGCCAGCTCACCCCCCTCCAACACTGAAGCTTTCTTT
NA,TRBJ1-5,TRBV25-1,14,NA,CASSEWGSNQPQHF,TGTGCCAGCAGTGAATGGGGGAGCAATCAGCCCCAGCATTTT
TRBD1,TRBJ2-3,TRBV5-1,16,NA,CASSLETGGGRDTQYF,TGCGCCAGCAGCTTGGAGACAGGGGGAGGTCGAGATACGCAGTATTTT
TRBD2,TRBJ2-1,TRBV29-1,15,few,CSVVRGLAGDNEQFF,TGCAGCGTTGTAAGAGGCCTAGCGGGGGACAATGAGCAGTTCTTC
NA,TRBJ1-1,TRBV29-1,11,NA,CSVDVSPKAFF,TGCAGCGTTGACGTTTCCCCTAAAGCTTTCTTT
NA,TRBJ1-3,TRBV30,12,NA,CAWSVGGGTIYF,TGTGCCTGGAGTGTAGGTGGAGGCACCATATATTTT
NA,TRBJ2-3,TRBV7-9,14,few,CASRTTSRGDTQYF,TGTGCCAGCAGGACAACCTCACGGGGAGATACGCAGTATTTT
NA,TRBJ2-7,TRBV6-5,15,NA,CASRGGRDATYEQYF,TGTGCCAGCAGGGGAGGTCGGGACGCAACCTACGAGCAGTACTTC
NA,TRBJ2-7,TRBV19,13,NA,CASSTGHNYEQYF,TGTGCCAGTAGTACAGGACACAACTACGAGCAGTACTTC
NA,TRBJ2-1,TRBV5-5,17,few,CASTRAPLASSYNEQFF,TGTGCCAGCACCAGGGCGCCGCTAGCGAGTTCCTACAATGAGCAGTTCTTC
NA,TRBJ1-5,TRBV30,15,NA,CAWSTGAAINQPQHF,TGTGCCTGGAGCACGGGGGCAGCTATAAATCAGCCCCAGCATTTT
TRBD2,TRBJ2-3,TRBV25-1,16,NA,CASSALLAGGIDTQYF,TGTGCCAGCAGTGCCCTGCTAGCGGGGGGGATTGATACGCAGTATTTT
NA,TRBJ1-1,TRBV29-1,12,few,CSAPGQNTEAFF,TGCAGCGCTCCGGGACAGAACACTGAAGCTTTCTTT
TRBD2,TRBJ2-1,TRBV29-1,14,NA,CSVSGLAGIGEQFF,TGCAGCGTCTCGGGACTAGCGGGGATAGGTGAGCAGTTCTTC